What follows are 27 T cell receptor beta chains derived from one specimen sequenced in a study of glioma-infiltrating T cells. Using RNA template, CDR3s of TCR alpha and beta were amplified with iRepertoire arm-PCR. MiXCR, run by TCRdb on the multiplex PCR reads, gives a single entry per CDR3 protein. The repertoire includes some 180,000 distinct CDR3 sequences, around 32% of them detected once, and 20% to 25% sits in the top ten. Sample: glioma tissue, nonneoplastic brain tissue, or PBMCs (not recorded which). These receptors all come from a human donor with low-grade glioma or glioblastoma, undergoing nonglioma brain surgery, or in good health (not recorded which).

This clonotype showed up many times. The chain recombines TRBV19 with TRBJ1-2; the D gene is possibly TRBD1 (5 bases). In germline, CDR1 is LNHDA, CDR2 SQIVND (reference sequence). Trimming stripped 9 bases from V and 7 bases from J, with 15 bases between. The CDR3 is made up of 12 amino acids. The CDR3 DNA follows: TGTGCCAGCCAGCAGGGTAACGGTGGCTACACCTTC. Protein sequence: CASQQGNGGYTF.

This clonotype has ten or more counts. The chain links TRBV4-1 to TRBJ2-3, with D tentatively TRBD2 (5 bases). Per germline, CDR1 MGHRA and CDR2 YSYEKL. CDR3 length: 15 amino acids. Between the trimmed V and J ends, which lost 2 bases and 1 base, there was a span of 10 bases. CDR3 sequence reads: CASSQTDWGTDTQYF. The CDR3 nucleotides are TGCGCCAGCAGCCAAACGGACTGGGGCACAGATACGCAGTATTTT.

This sequence joins TRBV6-2 or TRBV6-3 and TRBJ1-1; D remains ambiguous. The CDR3 is 13 amino acids. Germline lookup yields CDR1 MNHEY and CDR2 SVGEGT. The DNA of the CDR3 is TGTGGCAGAAGGCCTCATAGGAACACTGAAGCTTTCTTT. It is translated as CGRRPHRNTEAFF.

With respect to this clonotype: Possible read error: a much larger clone is one base away. The V and J genes are TRBV7-9 and TRBJ1-2; TRBD1 agrees at 10 bases. In germline, CDR1 is SEHNR, CDR2 FQNEAQ (reference sequence). V lost 4 bases to trimming and J lost 6 bases; unmatched junction nucleotides: 11. The CDR3 contains 16 residues. CDR3 region: CASSSRLTGGRDGYTF. CDR3 coding DNA: TGTGCCAGCAGCTCGCGGTTGACAGGGGGCCGAGATGGCTACACCTTC.

About this clonotype itself: At one end the junction does not follow the germline gene, possibly because of a read error. The chain has TRBV30 and TRBJ2-1; D is unclear. This CDR3 region has 13 residues. Germline CDR1 GTSNPN, CDR2 SVGIG (reference sequence). The CDR3 is CAWSKISGNKQFF. CDR3 bases: TGTGCCTGGAGTAAAATCTCAGGCAATAAGCAGTTCTTC.

This clonotype was observed many times. This rearrangement joins TRBV10-2 to TRBJ1-2; possible D gene TRBD1, 6 bases. This CDR3 contains 16 residues. The germline CDR1 and CDR2 sequences are WSHSY and SAAADI. V dropped 3 bases and J dropped 4 bases, with 18 bases sitting between them. In nucleotides, the CDR3 is TGCGCCAGCAGTGATCTACTCACAGGGTTAGGCTATGGCTACACCTTC. Translation: CASSDLLTGLGYGYTF.

Ten or more counts support this clonotype. This CDR3 reads CASSLPGNTIYF. As DNA, the CDR3 is TGTGCCAGCAGCTTACCGGGAAACACCATATATTTT. The chain recombines TRBV7-9 with TRBJ1-3; D remains ambiguous. Per the germline V gene, CDR1 is SEHNR and CDR2 is FQNEAQ (reference sequence). CDR3 length: 12 amino acids. Trimming took 2 bases from V and 4 from J, leaving 3 bases between them.

The gene calls are TRBV19 and TRBJ1-2; D gene ambiguous. The CDR3 consists of 11 residues. Trimming left V 4 bases short and J 8 bases short, with 8 bases between. Germline CDR1 and CDR2: LNHDA and SQIVND (reference sequence). The CDR3 region has the DNA TGTGCCAGTAGTAACCCAGGAGGCTACACCTTC. Protein product: CASSNPGGYTF.

This clonotype was recorded at least ten times. This chain links TRBV28 with TRBJ2-7; 7 positions match TRBD2. Germline loops: CDR1 MDHEN, CDR2 SYDVKM. V lost 6 bases to trimming and J lost 4 bases; unmatched junction nucleotides: 12. The CDR3 is made up of 15 amino acids. The CDR3 region has the DNA TGTGCCAGCAGCACAAGCGGGAATGGCGTATACGAGCAGTACTTC. This encodes CASSTSGNGVYEQYF.

This clonotype was observed at least ten times. This chain links TRBV20-1 with TRBJ2-5; no reliable D call. The V end lost 3 bases, the J end lost 7 bases, and 15 bases lay between the germline ends. CDR1 is DFQATT, CDR2 SNEGSKA, per germline (reference sequence). CDR3 length: 13 amino acids. CDR3 bases: TGCAGTGCTAGTTGGCCTCCTGAAGTGACCCAGTACTTC. As protein: CSASWPPEVTQYF.

This clonotype was recorded many times. The chain carries TRBV11-2 and TRBJ2-5; D gene uncertain. Trimming removed 2 bases at V and 5 bases at J, with 6 bases between. Germline loops: CDR1 SGHAT, CDR2 FQNNGV. The CDR3 sequence is 12 residues long. DNA of the CDR3: TGTGCCAGCAGCTTACAGCAGGAGACCCAGTACTTC. It is translated as CASSLQQETQYF.

With respect to this clonotype: Here the CDR3 omits its conserved ending phenylalanine or tryptophan, so a read error is the likely source. The rearrangement links TRBV6-6 to TRBJ1-1; no definite D call. This CDR3 has 13 residues. Germline lookup yields CDR1 MNHNY and CDR2 SVGAGI (reference sequence). The V end lost 5 bases, the J end lost 5 bases, and 12 bases lay between the germline ends. The CDR3 region is CASSENFKTEAFS. In DNA form, the CDR3 reads TGTGCCAGCAGTGAGAATTTTAAAACTGAAGCTTTCTCT.

The rearrangement uses TRBV12-5 and TRBJ2-1, with 13 bases matching TRBD2. In germline, CDR1 is LGHNT, CDR2 FRNRAP. The ends lost 3 bases at V and 10 bases at J; junction bases unmatched: 3. CDR3 length: 14 residues. In DNA form, the CDR3 reads TGTGCTAGTGGTTTCGGACTAGCGGGAGACGAGCAGTTCTTC. Translating it yields CASGFGLAGDEQFF. Looking up the rest from reference TRBV12-5 and TRBJ2-1 gives the full variable domain: DARVTQTPRHKVTEMGQEVTMRCQPILGHNTVFWYRQTMMQGLELLAYFRNRAPLDDSGMPKDRFSAEMPDATLATLKIQPSEPRDSAVYFCASGFGLAGDEQFFGPGTRLTVL.

This clonotype was observed at least ten times. This chain links TRBV6-2 or TRBV6-3 with TRBJ1-2; D uncertain. V gave up 6 bases and J gave up 4 bases, with 15 bases separating them. The CDR3 is 14 residues long. Germline V gene sequence: CDR1 MNHEY, CDR2 SVGEGT. The CDR3 region has the DNA TGTGCCAGCAGGGGCTGGCTCGTCGTCTATGGCTACACCTTC. It codes for CASRGWLVVYGYTF.

The table lists this clonotype with many counts. The chain is built from TRBV11-2 and TRBJ2-3, with 9 bases matching TRBD1. V gave up 3 bases and J gave up 3 bases; unmatched junction bases: 13. The germline V gene encodes CDR1 SGHAT and CDR2 FQNNGV. There are 18 residues in the CDR3. The CDR3 reads CASSFRGQGGRRTDTQYF. DNA for the CDR3: TGTGCCAGCAGCTTCCGGGGACAGGGCGGGCGGAGAACAGATACGCAGTATTTT. The entire variable domain, with the rest obtained from reference TRBV11-2 and TRBJ2-3, is as follows: EAGVAQSPRYKIIEKRQSVAFWCNPISGHATLYWYQQILGQGPKLLIQFQNNGVVDDSQLPKDRFSAERLKGVDSTLKIQPAKLEDSAVYLCASSFRGQGGRRTDTQYFGPGTRLTVL.

The chain joins TRBV19 to TRBJ2-5; tentative D call: TRBD2 (5 bases). V was pared by 0 bases and J by 1 base, with 12 bases between. This CDR3 is 16 amino acids long. Germline lookup yields CDR1 LNHDA and CDR2 SQIVND (reference sequence). For the CDR3, the DNA is TGTGCCAGTAGTATAGATCACGGACTCCGCCAAGAGACCCAGTACTTC. Its protein product is CASSIDHGLRQETQYF.

This clonotype was found many times. V and J are TRBV19 and TRBJ1-6; weak D call: TRBD1 (6 bases). V was shortened by 8 bases and J by 8 bases, with 16 bases between the two germline ends. The V gene's germline CDR1 is LNHDA and CDR2 SQIVND (reference sequence). The CDR3 consists of 14 residues. The CDR3 reads CASHTTGGHSPLHF. CDR3 nucleotide sequence: TGTGCCAGTCATACTACGGGGGGCCATTCACCCCTCCACTTT.

This clonotype was counted at least ten times. The genes are TRBV5-1 and TRBJ2-1; D is uncertain. This CDR3 is 13 amino acids long. Trimming cost V 5 bases and J 0 bases, with 6 bases left between them. CDR1 is SGHRS and CDR2 is YFSETQ in the germline V gene. DNA of the CDR3: TGCGCCAGCAGTGAGAGCTCCTACAATGAGCAGTTCTTC. Its protein is CASSESSYNEQFF.

This clonotype has a count of ten or more. The gene calls are TRBV4-1 and TRBJ2-1; D ambiguous. CDR3 size: 16 residues. CDR1 is MGHRA and CDR2 is YSYEKL in the germline V gene. The ends were cut back, 0 bases at V and 7 bases at J, with 16 bases in the middle. CDR3 region: CASSQDDFVRRNEQFF. CDR3 nucleotides: TGCGCCAGCAGCCAAGATGATTTCGTGCGTAGGAATGAGCAGTTCTTC.

At least ten counts were recorded for this clonotype. The gene calls are TRBV2 and TRBJ2-5, with TRBD1 matching 9 bases. This CDR3 is 16 amino acids long. CDR1 and CDR2 from the germline V gene are SNHLY and FYNNEI. V shed 0 bases and J 2 bases; nucleotides not matched to a gene: 4. The DNA for the CDR3 is TGTGCCAGCAGTGAAGCAAGGGGACAGGGACAAGAGACCCAGTACTTC. This translates into CASSEARGQGQETQYF.

The chain recombines TRBV19 with TRBJ2-1; 11 bases agree with TRBD2. V dropped 9 bases and J dropped 6; count of bases not matched to a gene: 10. The CDR3 is made up of 15 amino acids. CDR1 is LNHDA and CDR2 is SQIVND in the germline V gene (reference sequence). The CDR3 nucleotides read TGTGCCAGCCGATCAATAGCGGGAGGGTTCAATGAGCAGTTCTTC. Its protein product is CASRSIAGGFNEQFF. The variable domain in full, with the rest retrieved from reference TRBV19 and TRBJ2-1, is DGGITQSPKYLFRKEGQNVTLSCEQNLNHDAMYWYRQDPGQGLRLIYYSQIVNDFQKGDIAEGYSVSREKKESFPLTVTSAQKNPTAFYLCASRSIAGGFNEQFFGPGTRLTVL.

Ten or more counts support this clonotype. J is TRBJ2-1 and V is TRBV4-3; D is perhaps TRBD2 (5 bases). Trimming took 4 bases from V and 6 from J, leaving 13 bases between them. Germline CDR1 LGHNA, CDR2 YSLEER. The CDR3 spans 14 residues. The CDR3 DNA follows: TGCGCCAGCAGCCCCGGGAATCGCCTCAATGAGCAGTTCTTC. It translates to CASSPGNRLNEQFF.

This clonotype was counted at least ten times. The V gene is TRBV7-8, the J gene TRBJ2-7; possible D gene TRBD1, 6 bases. The V end lost 3 bases, the J end lost 2 bases, and 11 bases lay between the germline ends. CDR1 and CDR2 (germline): SGHVS, FQNEAQ. The CDR3 covers 14 residues. CDR3 loop: CASSFDRQAYEQYF. The CDR3 nucleotides read TGTGCCAGCAGCTTCGACAGGCAGGCCTACGAGCAGTACTTC.

Of note for this clonotype: With a much larger clone just one base away, this may be a read error. V is TRBV12-3 or TRBV12-4 and J is TRBJ1-2; the match to TRBD1 covers 11 bases. The CDR3 loop spans 14 amino acids. CDR3 in DNA: TGTGCCAGCAGTCGGACAGGGGGCTGGGATGGCTGCACCTTC. Its translation is CASSRTGGWDGCTF.

In regard to this clonotype: A single base separates this from a much larger clone, so it may be a read error. V and J are TRBV12-3 or TRBV12-4 and TRBJ2-7; 14 bases agree with TRBD2. TRBJ2-1 matches the DNA end more closely, so the J call is doubtful. The CDR3 loop spans 15 amino acids. The DNA of the CDR3 is TGTGCCAGCACTTTGGGGACTAGCGGGGGCAATAAGCAGTTCTTC. Its translation: CASTLGTSGGNKQFF.

Many counts were recorded for this clonotype. The chain is built from TRBV6-2 or TRBV6-3 and TRBJ1-2, with a possible D match to TRBD1 (5 bases). Germline CDR1 reads MNHEY; CDR2 reads SVGEGT. This CDR3 comprises 13 residues. Trimming cost V 5 bases and J 4 bases, with 11 bases left between them. Written as DNA, the CDR3 is TGTGCCAGCAGTAGAAGGGACGGCTATGGCTACACCTTC. The encoded protein is CASSRRDGYGYTF.

This clonotype was found many times. The genes are TRBV7-2 and TRBJ2-5; 7 bases line up with TRBD1. Trimming took 5 bases from V and 4 from J; bases not matched to a gene: 7. In germline, CDR1 is SGHTA, CDR2 FQGNSA. CDR3 length: 14 residues. The CDR3, as DNA: TGTGCCAGCAGCCCTGGGACAGACCCAGAGACCCAGTACTTC. This gives the protein CASSPGTDPETQYF.